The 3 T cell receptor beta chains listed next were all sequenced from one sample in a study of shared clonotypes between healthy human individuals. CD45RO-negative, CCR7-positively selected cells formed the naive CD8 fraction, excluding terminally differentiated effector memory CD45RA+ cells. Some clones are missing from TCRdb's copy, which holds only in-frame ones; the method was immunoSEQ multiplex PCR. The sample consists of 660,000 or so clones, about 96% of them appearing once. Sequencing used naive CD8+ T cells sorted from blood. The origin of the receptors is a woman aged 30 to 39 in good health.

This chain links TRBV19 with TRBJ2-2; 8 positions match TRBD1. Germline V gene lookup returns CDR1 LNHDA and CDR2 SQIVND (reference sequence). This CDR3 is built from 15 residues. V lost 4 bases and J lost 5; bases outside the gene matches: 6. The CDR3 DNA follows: TGTGCCAGTAGTACCCCTTGGACAGGGACCGGGGAGCTGTTTTTT. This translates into CASSTPWTGTGELFF.

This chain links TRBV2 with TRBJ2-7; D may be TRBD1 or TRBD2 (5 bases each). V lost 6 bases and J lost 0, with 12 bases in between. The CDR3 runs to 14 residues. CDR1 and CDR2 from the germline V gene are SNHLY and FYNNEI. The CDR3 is CASSWDGGSYEQYF. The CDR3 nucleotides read TGTGCCAGCAGCTGGGACGGAGGCTCCTACGAGCAGTACTTC.

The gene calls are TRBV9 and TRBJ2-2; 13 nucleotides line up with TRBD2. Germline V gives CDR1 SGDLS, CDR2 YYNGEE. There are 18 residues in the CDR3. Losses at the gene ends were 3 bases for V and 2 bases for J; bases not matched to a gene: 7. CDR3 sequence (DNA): TGTGCCAGCAGCGAAGGACTAGCGGGAGATGGAAACACCGGGGAGCTGTTTTTT. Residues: CASSEGLAGDGNTGELFF.